These T cell receptor beta chains were read from a single sample in a study of blood T cell repertoires in COVID-19. Only in-frame clones appear in the TCRdb table, and some are missing; sequencing was by immunoSEQ multiplex PCR. The sample has around 310,000 clones; over 75% are singletons. Sequencing was performed on peripheral blood. The receptors shown here come from a woman in her forties or fifties with active or convalescent COVID-19. Both conserved end residues are part of each CDR3. The D gene is left open where the match is weak. Some rows mark clone size as missing; the rest say once, few, many or name a class of expanded clone.

TRBD1	.	TRBV12-5	TRBJ1-1	TGTGCTAGTGCCCTCATTGCCGTGGCAGGGGGTCGGACTGAAGCTTTCTTT	CASALIAVAGGRTEAFF
.	once	TRBV19	TRBJ2-4	TGTGCCAGTAGTCATAGGCGGGGTACCCAAAACATTCAGTACTTC	CASSHRRGTQNIQYF
.	.	TRBV12-3/TRBV12-4	TRBJ1-6	TGTGCCAGCAGTTTTACAGATAATTCACCCCTCCACTTT	CASSFTDNSPLHF
TRBD1	.	TRBV18	TRBJ2-5	TGTGCCAGCTCACCAGGGACAGCGCAAGAGACCCAGTACTTC	CASSPGTAQETQYF
.	once	TRBV12-3/TRBV12-4	TRBJ1-1	TGTGCCAGCAGCCGCGGTCCCCAACCTGAAGCTTTCTTT	CASSRGPQPEAFF
TRBD1	.	TRBV20-1	TRBJ1-5	TGCAGTGCTAGTGGGACAGTTAATAGCAATCAGCCCCAGCATTTT	CSASGTVNSNQPQHF
.	.	TRBV5-1	TRBJ2-1	TGCGCCAGCAGCTTGGGGGCAGGGTCCAGCTCCTACAATGAGCAGTTCTTC	CASSLGAGSSSYNEQFF
.	.	TRBV5-1	TRBJ1-3	TGCGCCAGCAGCTTGGAACGTAACCGGGACATATGGAGTCTAGGCACCATATATTTT	CASSLERNRDIWSLGTIYF
.	.	TRBV11-2	TRBJ1-5	TGTGCCAGCAGCTTAGGCCAGAATCAGCCCCAGCATTTT	CASSLGQNQPQHF
TRBD1	.	TRBV3-1/TRBV3-2	TRBJ1-2	TGTGCCAGCAGCCGCTACAGGGGCCACTATGGCTACACCTTC	CASSRYRGHYGYTF
TRBD2	.	TRBV29-1	TRBJ2-6	TGCAGCGCGGGGGGACTCCTCTCTGGGGCCAACGTCCTGACTTTC	CSAGGLLSGANVLTF
TRBD2	few	TRBV10-3	TRBJ2-2	TGTGCCGCATCGGGACTAGAGAACACCGGGGAGCTGTTTTTT	CAASGLENTGELFF
TRBD2	.	TRBV18	TRBJ2-2	TGTGCCAGCTCACCCCGACTAGCGGGGGCCTACACCGGGGAGCTGTTTTTT	CASSPRLAGAYTGELFF
.	.	TRBV6-1	TRBJ2-7	TGTGCCAGCAGTGAAGGAAAGGGAGCTTACGAGCAGTACTTC	CASSEGKGAYEQYF
TRBD1	.	TRBV18	TRBJ2-7	TGTGCCAGCTCACCGGGGACAGACTACGAGCAGTACTTC	CASSPGTDYEQYF
.	.	TRBV5-1	TRBJ1-4	TGCGCCAGCAGCTCGGGCCAGGGATCGGCTAATGAAAAACTGTTTTTT	CASSSGQGSANEKLFF
TRBD1	.	TRBV5-5	TRBJ1-5	TGTGCCAGCAGCTTGGGCGGGACAGGGACTCAGCCCCAGCATTTT	CASSLGGTGTQPQHF
.	.	TRBV7-3	TRBJ2-1	TGTGCCAGCAGCATAGCGATTACTAAATACAATGAGCAGTTCTTC	CASSIAITKYNEQFF
TRBD1	.	TRBV14	TRBJ1-1	TGTGCCAGCAGCCAACGACAGGGGCCGGCGGGACAAGCTTTCTTT	CASSQRQGPAGQAFF
.	.	TRBV5-5	TRBJ2-5	TGTGCCAGCAGCTTCCCAGGGGGGCAAGAGACCCAGTACTTC	CASSFPGGQETQYF
TRBD1	.	TRBV27	TRBJ2-4	TGTGCCAGCAGTCCGCGGACAGGGGATGGGATTCAGTACTTC	CASSPRTGDGIQYF
.	few	TRBV3-1/TRBV3-2	TRBJ2-1	TGTGCCAGCAGCCAAGCTAGAAATGAGCAGTTCTTC	CASSQARNEQFF
.	once	TRBV7-9	TRBJ1-5	TGTGCCAGCAGCTTAGGAGGCGTCAATCAGCCCCAGCATTTT	CASSLGGVNQPQHF
.	.	TRBV18	TRBJ2-7	TGTGCCAGCTCACCATTTCAGGGGACCTACGAGCAGTACTTC	CASSPFQGTYEQYF
TRBD1	.	TRBV2	TRBJ2-2	TGTGCCAGCAGCCTATGGACAGGGGGAAACACCGGGGAGCTGTTTTTT	CASSLWTGGNTGELFF
TRBD2	.	TRBV23-1	TRBJ2-4	TGCGCCAGCACAGTGGGAGGGGACTATTACATTCAGTACTTC	CASTVGGDYYIQYF
TRBD2	.	TRBV7-2	TRBJ2-5	TGTGCCAGCAGCCCCGCCCCCCTAGCGGGAGGTGGTGAGACCCAGTACTTC	CASSPAPLAGGGETQYF
TRBD1	.	TRBV5-1	TRBJ2-7	TGCGCCAGCAGCCCGGAGACAGGGTCGAAATACGAGCAGTACTTC	CASSPETGSKYEQYF
TRBD1	.	TRBV27	TRBJ1-2	TGTGCCAGCAGTACACTCTTGACAGGGAGTAATGGCTACACCTTC	CASSTLLTGSNGYTF
.	.	TRBV4-2	TRBJ1-3	TGTGCCAGCAGCCCTCACAGGGACCGAAACACCATATATTTT	CASSPHRDRNTIYF
.	.	TRBV4-1	TRBJ1-4	TGCGCCAGCAGTTCCACAGGAGCAACTAATGAAAAACTGTTTTTT	CASSSTGATNEKLFF
.	.	TRBV5-4	TRBJ2-3	TGTGCCAGCAGCAAAAGGTTGGGGGGGCTAGGCGGGAGAACAGATACGCAGTATTTT	CASSKRLGGLGGRTDTQYF
.	.	TRBV9	TRBJ1-2	TGTGCCAGCAGCGTAGCTAACGGCGGATGGGATGGCTACACCTTC	CASSVANGGWDGYTF
.	once	TRBV19	TRBJ1-2	TGTGCCAGTAGTATCTCAGCGAACCTCCTAGGCTACACCTTC	CASSISANLLGYTF
.	.	TRBV4-1	TRBJ1-5	TGCGCCAGCAGCCAAGAGGGGCAGGGGACGAGGCAGCCCCAGCATTTT	CASSQEGQGTRQPQHF
.	.	TRBV15	TRBJ1-5	TGTGCCACCAGCAGAGATCTCACAGAGGAGGGGCGCAGTAGCAATCAGCCCCAGCATTTT	CATSRDLTEEGRSSNQPQHF
.	.	TRBV12-3/TRBV12-4	TRBJ1-2	TGTGCCAGCAGTTTAACAGGGAATACCGGCTACACCTTC	CASSLTGNTGYTF
.	.	TRBV5-4	TRBJ1-1	TGTGCCAGCAGCACAAGACAGATCTTGAACACTGAAGCTTTCTTT	CASSTRQILNTEAFF
.	.	TRBV5-5	TRBJ2-1	TGTGCCAGCAGCTTGGACCCGAGCGCCTACAATGAGCAGTTCTTC	CASSLDPSAYNEQFF
.	.	TRBV12-3/TRBV12-4	TRBJ1-5	TGTGCCAGCAGCCAAGGGGGGGTACAGCCCCAGCATTTT	CASSQGGVQPQHF
TRBD1	.	TRBV13	TRBJ1-6	TGTGCCAGCAGCCTACGGGACAGAGCTAATTCACCCCTCCACTTT	CASSLRDRANSPLHF